Below, 8 T cell receptor beta chains from the same sample are listed, as sequenced in a study of monozygotic twins with inflammatory bowel disease. TCRdb re-called the 5' RACE reads; every CDR3 protein appears as one record, without DNA. The table lists around 450,000 distinct CDR3 sequences. Sequenced: blood. The receptors derive from a human donor with ulcerative colitis or Crohn's disease, or a healthy co-twin of an affected twin (not recorded which).

The chain combines TRBV6-8 with TRBJ1-5. The CDR3 contains 16 residues. CDR1 is MNHGY, CDR2 SAAAGT, per germline. This CDR3 is CASSYPCGRGNQPQHF.

The V gene is TRBV6-5, the J gene TRBJ2-7; with no DNA, the TCRdb D assignment of TRBD2 cannot be verified. CDR1 MNHEY and CDR2 SVGAGI come from the germline V gene. The CDR3 totals 15 residues. This CDR3 is CASSYEASGIGEQYF.

The J gene is TRBJ2-1, the V gene TRBV30; the TCRdb D gene call, TRBD1, has no DNA to confirm it. This CDR3 is 12 amino acids long. Germline V CDR1 and CDR2: GTSNPN, SVGIG (reference sequence). This CDR3 is CAYGQSYNEQFF.

The V call is TRBV5-1, the J call TRBJ1-1. The germline CDR1 and CDR2 sequences are SGHRS and YFSETQ. The CDR3 is 14 residues long. The CDR3 loop reads CASSSTALNTEAFF.

This sequence joins TRBV11-2 and TRBJ2-3; there is no DNA to check the TCRdb D call of TRBD2. Germline loops: CDR1 SGHAT, CDR2 FQNNGV. The CDR3 is 19 amino acids. CDR3 sequence: CASSLEPGLSRRNTDTQYF.

The CDR3 here is CASSLSGSYSNQPQHF. The chain links TRBV5-1 to TRBJ1-5. This CDR3 has 16 amino acids. Germline V gene sequence: CDR1 SGHRS, CDR2 YFSETQ.

J is TRBJ2-2 and V is TRBV20-1. Germline lookup yields CDR1 DFQATT and CDR2 SNEGSKA (reference sequence). The CDR3 sequence is 13 residues long. The CDR3: CSARARYTGELFF.

The V gene is TRBV20-1, the J gene TRBJ2-1; TCRdb indicates TRBD2, and absent DNA this call remains unverified. This CDR3 has 17 amino acids. Germline values: CDR1 DFQATT, CDR2 SNEGSKA (reference sequence). This CDR3 reads CSARVASGGWSYNEQFF.